Each of the 26 T cell receptor beta chains below was sequenced from the same sample in a study of blood T cells in healthy people across ages. For the second PCR, which ran for roughly 7 to 11 cycles, a sample-barcoded 5' primer and a J-beta primer mix were used. From the 5' RACE reads, TCRdb called clonotypes with MiXCR, one entry per CDR3 protein. The sample lists about 1.1 million distinct CDR3 sequences, roughly two fifths occurring once. The sequenced material came from blood. The source of these receptors is a man in his late teens or twenties in good health.

This clonotype was seen a handful of times. The chain combines TRBV28 with TRBJ1-4; D remains unclear. Per the germline V gene, CDR1 is MDHEN and CDR2 is SYDVKM. Deletions cut 3 bases from V and 7 bases from J, with 12 bases between. This CDR3 is 14 amino acids long. CDR3 residues: CASSFSGQGEKLFF. CDR3 nucleotides: TGTGCCAGCAGTTTTTCAGGCCAAGGTGAAAAACTGTTTTTT.

The sample holds many counts of this clonotype. The V and J genes are TRBV12-3 or TRBV12-4 and TRBJ1-2; tentatively, D is TRBD1 (6 bases). The V and J ends lost 5 bases and 8 bases respectively, with 15 bases between them. This CDR3 is built from 13 residues. The CDR3: CASSPTGPEGYTF. The CDR3 DNA is TGTGCCAGCAGTCCGACAGGACCAGAGGGCTACACCTTC.

Here the CDR3 DNA reads TGTGCCAGCAGGGGGACTAGCGGGATGGGTGATACGCAGTATTTT. This gives the protein CASRGTSGMGDTQYF. This rearrangement joins TRBV2 to TRBJ2-3; 13 positions agree with TRBD2. CDR3 size: 15 residues. Germline trimming cut 6 bases from V and 6 bases from J; bases unmatched to any gene: 6. Germline V lookup: CDR1 SNHLY, CDR2 FYNNEI.

In its sample, this clonotype was seen a few times. The V and J genes are TRBV4-2 and TRBJ1-2; TRBD1 might be the D (5 bases). The V gene lost 1 base and the J gene lost 3 bases, with 15 bases spanning the gap. The germline V gene encodes CDR1 LGHNA and CDR2 YNFKEQ. CDR3 length: 16 residues. In DNA, the CDR3 is TGTGCCAGCAGCCAAGGAAAGGGGAGAAGAGACTATGGCTACACCTTC. This sequence encodes CASSQGKGRRDYGYTF.

This clonotype was seen a handful of times. This chain uses TRBV27 with TRBJ1-2; D possibly corresponds to TRBD1 (5 bases). Trimming pared 3 bases from V and 2 bases from J, leaving 10 bases between. Germline lookup yields CDR1 MNHEY and CDR2 SMNVEV (reference sequence). The CDR3 is 14 residues long. CDR3 residues: CASSLRGPNYGYTF. The CDR3 bases are TGTGCCAGCAGTTTGCGGGGACCAAACTATGGCTACACCTTC.

This chain links TRBV6-5 with TRBJ2-1; D might be TRBD1 (6 bases). Germline V gene lookup returns CDR1 MNHEY and CDR2 SVGAGI. V lost 6 bases to trimming and J lost 7 bases, with 16 bases between them. This CDR3 comprises 14 residues. The CDR3 region has the DNA TGTGCCAGCAGACCCGTCCAGGGGCGGAATGAGCAGTTCTTC. This encodes CASRPVQGRNEQFF.

Only a few counts were recorded for this clonotype. V usage is TRBV7-9 and J usage is TRBJ1-4; the match to TRBD1 covers 7 bases. J was trimmed by 0 bases and V by 4 bases; bases with no gene match: 5. CDR3 length: 16 residues. CDR1 is SEHNR and CDR2 is FQNEAQ in the germline V gene (reference sequence). In DNA, the CDR3 is TGTGCCAGCAGCTCCAACAGGGGCGCAACTAATGAAAAACTGTTTTTT. It yields the protein CASSSNRGATNEKLFF. The full variable domain, in which reference TRBV7-9 and TRBJ1-4 provide the parts outside the CDR3, is DTGVSQNPRHKITKRGQNVTFRCDPISEHNRLYWYRQTLGQGPEFLTYFQNEAQLEKSRLLSDRFSAERPKGSFSTLEIQRTEQGDSAMYLCASSSNRGATNEKLFFGSGTQLSVL.

The chain carries TRBV20-1 and TRBJ1-1, with a weak D call TRBD1 (6 bases). Between the trimmed V and J ends, which lost 2 bases and 6 bases, there was a span of 22 bases. The CDR3 consists of 16 residues. CDR1 and CDR2 (germline): DFQATT, SNEGSKA (reference sequence). CDR3 sequence (DNA): TGCAGTGCTAGAACTAACGGGGGGGGGCTTGGTCCTGAAGCTTTCTTT. Encoded protein: CSARTNGGGLGPEAFF.

CDR3 nucleotides: TGTGCCAGCAGCCTTACGGAGGGTTTGGGCTACACCTTC. Residues: CASSLTEGLGYTF. This chain links TRBV14 with TRBJ1-2; D ambiguous. The ends were cut back, 4 bases at V and 8 bases at J, with 14 bases in the middle. The germline V gene has CDR1 SGHDN and CDR2 FVKESK. The CDR3 is 13 amino acids.

This clonotype was seen a handful of times. J is TRBJ2-5 and V is TRBV5-1; D is possibly TRBD1 (6 bases). The CDR3 loop spans 13 amino acids. Germline-derived CDR1 and CDR2 are SGHRS and YFSETQ. V shed 0 bases and J shed 11 bases, with 14 bases lying between them. CDR3 sequence (DNA): TGCGCCAGCAGCTTGGACTACAGGGATGAGCAGTACTTC. Its translation is CASSLDYRDEQYF.

This clonotype has just a few counts. The chain couples TRBV29-1 to TRBJ2-5; 12 bases are a match to TRBD2. Per germline, CDR1 SQVTM and CDR2 ANQGSEA. The CDR3 has 15 residues. V shed 5 bases, J shed 4 bases, and the junction held 8 bases outside the gene matches. The CDR3 reads CSVSPPGLAGETQYF. For the CDR3, the DNA is TGCAGCGTTTCGCCTCCGGGACTAGCGGGAGAGACCCAGTACTTC.

There are a few counts of this clonotype. This chain links TRBV6-2 or TRBV6-3 with TRBJ2-5; TRBD2 matches 10 bases. CDR3 length: 15 amino acids. Trimming took 6 bases from V and 3 from J; bases not matched to a gene: 7. CDR1 MNHEY and CDR2 SVGEGT come from the germline V gene. Written as DNA, the CDR3 is TGTGCCAGCAGCCCTCGAACTAGCGGGAAAGAGACCCAGTACTTC. This encodes CASSPRTSGKETQYF.

The V and J genes are TRBV4-2 and TRBJ2-5, with 10 bases identical to TRBD2. Germline V gene data show CDR1 as LGHNA and CDR2 as YNFKEQ. Trimming at V came to 5 bases and at J to 3 bases, leaving 12 bases not matched to a gene. The CDR3 has 17 residues. The CDR3 DNA reads as TGTGCCAGCAGCGCTGCGTATTGGCTAGCGGGGGAAGAGACCCAGTACTTC. Protein product: CASSAAYWLAGEETQYF.

The chain links TRBV7-9 to TRBJ2-5; tentative D call: TRBD1 (5 bases). The germline V gene encodes CDR1 SEHNR and CDR2 FQNEAQ (reference sequence). This CDR3 is 17 amino acids long. Between the trimmed V and J ends, which lost 0 bases and 7 bases, there was a span of 21 bases. CDR3 protein: CASSLAPRQITKGTQYF. In DNA form, the CDR3 reads TGTGCCAGCAGCTTAGCGCCCAGACAGATCACTAAAGGGACCCAGTACTTC.

This clonotype was observed once. One end of the junction varies from germline; a read error may be responsible. V and J are TRBV27 and TRBJ2-3, with a weak D call TRBD2 (6 bases). The CDR3 spans 17 residues. Germline CDR1 MNHEY, CDR2 SMNVEV (reference sequence). CDR3 in amino acids: CASSLSYTSRLQDMQYF. CDR3 sequence (DNA): TGTGCCAGCAGTTTATCTTACACTAGCAGATTACAAGATATGCAGTATTTT.

The rearrangement uses TRBV5-1 and TRBJ2-3; no definite D call. V was trimmed by 1 base and J by 1 base, leaving 10 bases between them. Germline-derived CDR1 and CDR2 are SGHRS and YFSETQ. The CDR3 covers 15 residues. CDR3 region: CASSLQQLGTDTQYF. Here the CDR3 DNA reads TGCGCCAGCAGCTTGCAACAGTTAGGCACAGATACGCAGTATTTT.

This clonotype appeared many times. This rearrangement joins TRBV28 to TRBJ1-2; D call uncertain. Trimming cost V 5 bases and J 8 bases, with 18 bases left between them. This CDR3 comprises 14 residues. CDR1 and CDR2 (germline): MDHEN, SYDVKM. CDR3 DNA: TGTGCCAGCAGTCCCCCCGGTGCAGGCGAGGGCTACACCTTC. Protein sequence: CASSPPGAGEGYTF.

The genes are TRBV27 and TRBJ1-2, with TRBD1 as a possible D gene (6 bases). The CDR3 extends over 11 amino acids. Trimming removed 7 bases from V and 8 bases from J, with 11 bases in between. Germline CDR1 and CDR2: MNHEY and SMNVEV (reference sequence). The CDR3 DNA is TGTGCCAGCATGTTCAGGGGCGGCTACACCTTC. It is translated as CASMFRGGYTF.

This clonotype was detected a few times. The chain is built from TRBV5-1 and TRBJ1-1; 8 bases map to TRBD1. Germline V gives CDR1 SGHRS, CDR2 YFSETQ. V lost 5 bases, J lost 4 bases, and 4 bases stayed unmatched. The CDR3 covers 13 residues. The CDR3 DNA is TGCGCCAGCAGTCCTCAGGGGGCCACTGAAGCTTTCTTT. This codes for CASSPQGATEAFF.

As concerns this clonotype: One end of the junction does not line up with germline, which may come from a read error. The rearrangement uses TRBV12-3 or TRBV12-4 and TRBJ1-3; D unclear. The CDR3 runs to 11 residues. CDR3 region: CASSRGSTIYF. The DNA for the CDR3 is TGTGCCAGCAGCCGAGGAAGCACCATATATTTT.

The chain uses TRBV5-1 and TRBJ1-2; D is undetermined. Trimming took 2 bases from V and 10 from J, leaving 9 bases between them. The germline gives CDR1 SGHRS, CDR2 YFSETQ. The CDR3 is made up of 11 amino acids. This chain's CDR3 is CASSLGQNYTF. CDR3 nucleotide sequence: TGCGCCAGCAGCTTAGGGCAGAACTACACCTTC.

Note on this clonotype: The junction shows a germline mismatch at one end, possibly a read error. The chain employs TRBV4-2 and TRBJ2-1; no firm D call. The CDR3 spans 14 residues. In germline, CDR1 is LGHNA, CDR2 YNFKEQ. Written as DNA, the CDR3 is TGTGTCAGCAGCCAAGAAAATGGTTCGGGTGAGCAGTTCTTC. As protein: CVSSQENGSGEQFF.

This clonotype came up many times. The J gene is TRBJ1-6, the V gene TRBV12-3 or TRBV12-4; D not resolved. There are 12 residues in the CDR3. Trimming left V 8 bases short and J 9 bases short, with 11 bases between. The CDR3 DNA is TGTGCCAGCCAAGCCGGGAGTTCACCCCTCCACTTT. It translates to CASQAGSSPLHF.

This clonotype was seen a handful of times. The chain is built from TRBV7-2 and TRBJ2-1; D is uncertain. V was shortened by 5 bases and J by 15 bases, with 20 bases between the two germline ends. The V gene's germline CDR1 is SGHTA and CDR2 FQGNSA. The CDR3 consists of 13 residues. The CDR3 nucleotides read TGTGCCAGCAGCCCCCAATCTGTGGCGATTCCGTTCTTC. Its protein product is CASSPQSVAIPFF.

This clonotype was counted a few times. The rearrangement links TRBV7-2 to TRBJ1-5; no firm D call. The CDR3 covers 15 residues. Germline lookup yields CDR1 SGHTA and CDR2 FQGNSA. The germline V and J ends were trimmed by 6 bases and 2 bases, with 14 bases remaining between them. CDR3 sequence: CASSFLYRGNQPQHF. DNA for the CDR3: TGTGCCAGCAGTTTTTTATATAGGGGCAATCAGCCCCAGCATTTT.

This clonotype has only a few counts. V gene TRBV6-1 combines with J gene TRBJ1-3; D call uncertain. V dropped 9 bases and J dropped 0 bases, with 15 bases sitting between them. The CDR3 runs 15 residues. CDR1 is MNHNS, CDR2 SASEGT, per germline. The CDR3: CASATDGTSGNTIYF. CDR3 DNA: TGTGCCAGTGCGACGGACGGAACCTCTGGAAACACCATATATTTT.